Below, 15 T cell receptor beta chains from the same sample are listed, as sequenced in a study of post-analysis software for immune sequencing data. Regarding the study as a whole: Controls had lower frequencies than patients of about five TRBV segments, which included TRBV5-6, TRBV5-1 and TRBV20-1.

TCR beta cDNA libraries had unique molecular identifiers. From the PCR reads, TCRdb called clonotypes with MiXCR, one entry per CDR3 protein. The sample lists approximately 570,000 distinct CDR3 sequences, around 47% occurring once. No antigen has been assigned to these receptors. The specimen was blood. Every receptor here comes from a girl aged 5-17 years with multiple sclerosis.

The chain joins TRBV11-3 to TRBJ2-1; D is perhaps TRBD2 (7 bases). The CDR3 has 15 residues. Germline V lookup: CDR1 SGHNT, CDR2 YENEEA. Trimming took 5 bases from V and 6 from J, leaving 17 bases between them. Here the CDR3 reads CASSPGAGEFNEQFF. The CDR3 DNA is TGTGCCAGCAGCCCGGGGGCGGGAGAGTTCAATGAGCAGTTCTTC.

This clonotype showed up just a few times. This rearrangement joins TRBV9 to TRBJ1-2; D gene ambiguous. The CDR3 length is 12 residues. Between the trimmed V and J ends, which lost 0 bases and 7 bases, there was a span of 7 bases. From germline, CDR1 is SGDLS and CDR2 YYNGEE. CDR3 sequence reads: CASSVEAGGYTF. The CDR3 DNA reads as TGTGCCAGCAGCGTAGAGGCGGGTGGCTACACCTTC.

DNA for the CDR3: TGTGCCAGCAGTTTAGCCCAGGGCCACGAGCAGTACTTC. The encoded protein is CASSLAQGHEQYF. This rearrangement joins TRBV12-3 or TRBV12-4 to TRBJ2-5, with D possibly TRBD1 on 5 matching bases. The DNA end is a closer match to TRBJ2-7, so the J assignment may be wrong. CDR3 length equals 13 residues.

The V call is TRBV10-2, the J call TRBJ2-5; 8 nucleotides line up with TRBD1. Germline V gives CDR1 WSHSY, CDR2 SAAADI. V was pared by 6 bases and J by 3 bases, with 9 bases of the junction left unmatched. The CDR3 consists of 15 residues. The CDR3 DNA is TGCGCCAGCAGCTACGGACAGGGTTGGGAAGAGACCCAGTACTTC. This translates into CASSYGQGWEETQYF.

V usage is TRBV12-3 or TRBV12-4 and J usage is TRBJ2-1; 13 bases are a match to TRBD2. This CDR3 is 16 amino acids long. V dropped 5 bases and J dropped 7; count of bases not matched to a gene: 8. CDR3 coding DNA: TGTGCCAGCAGTCCCGGACTAGCGGGAGTCGAGAATGAGCAGTTCTTC. It is translated as CASSPGLAGVENEQFF.

This clonotype has only a few counts. The chain links TRBV5-1 to TRBJ2-3; 8 positions agree with TRBD2. The CDR3 covers 15 residues. Germline CDR1 reads SGHRS; CDR2 reads YFSETQ. Trimming cost V 3 bases and J 5 bases; bases outside gene matches: 8. The CDR3 here is CASSSNGGAEDTQYF. In DNA form, the CDR3 reads TGCGCCAGCAGCTCTAACGGGGGGGCCGAAGATACGCAGTATTTT.

In this sample, this clonotype turned up a few times. The gene calls are TRBV5-6 and TRBJ1-5; 11 bases align to TRBD1. J lost 6 bases, V lost 4 bases, and 6 bases had no gene match. Germline CDR1 is SGHDT and CDR2 is YYEEEE. The CDR3 contains 15 residues. CDR3 coding DNA: TGTGCCAGCAGCGTGGGACAGGGGGGGGCTCAGCCCCAGCATTTT. Translation: CASSVGQGGAQPQHF.

V gene TRBV10-3 combines with J gene TRBJ2-1, with a weak D call TRBD2 (6 bases). CDR1 and CDR2 (germline): ENHRY, SYGVKD. The CDR3 contains 15 residues. V was shortened by 2 bases and J by 6 bases, with 14 bases between the two germline ends. The CDR3: CAISEVLAGTNEQFF. The CDR3 DNA is TGTGCCATCAGTGAGGTACTAGCAGGGACCAATGAGCAGTTCTTC.

The chain is built from TRBV10-3 and TRBJ2-1; TRBD1 is a possible D gene (6 bases). Germline loops: CDR1 ENHRY, CDR2 SYGVKD. V gave up 4 bases and J gave up 4 bases, with 17 bases separating them. This CDR3 has 16 residues. The CDR3 loop is CAISVTGRRGYNEQFF. CDR3 in DNA: TGTGCCATCAGTGTGACAGGCCGCCGAGGGTACAATGAGCAGTTCTTC.

CDR3 sequence (DNA): TGTGCCAGCAGTCCTAGCGGGGGCGTCGCCGGGGAGCTGTTTTTT. This codes for CASSPSGGVAGELFF. The chain carries TRBV7-2 and TRBJ2-2, with TRBD2 matching over 10 bases. V lost 6 bases and J lost 6; bases outside the gene matches: 7. Germline V CDR1 and CDR2: SGHTA, FQGNSA. The CDR3 covers 15 residues.

The chain carries TRBV7-9 and TRBJ2-5; no reliable D call. TRBJ2-7 matches the DNA end more closely, so the J call is doubtful. There are 14 residues in the CDR3. The germline V gene has CDR1 SEHNR and CDR2 FQNEAQ (reference sequence). The chain's CDR3 is CASSRLETGYEQYF. In DNA form, the CDR3 reads TGTGCCAGCAGCCGCCTGGAGACGGGCTACGAGCAGTACTTC.

The V and J genes are TRBV5-6 and TRBJ2-1; 7 bases align to TRBD1. Germline CDR1 is SGHDT and CDR2 is YYEEEE. Losses at the gene ends were 2 bases for V and 5 bases for J; bases not matched to a gene: 4. This CDR3 contains 14 residues. CDR3 sequence: CASSFRTGNNEQFF. CDR3 DNA: TGTGCCAGCAGCTTTCGGACAGGTAACAATGAGCAGTTCTTC.

There are a few counts of this clonotype. The V and J genes are TRBV6-5 and TRBJ2-1, with 9 bases fitting TRBD1. This CDR3 contains 18 residues. In germline, CDR1 is MNHEY, CDR2 SVGAGI. V shed 4 bases and J 7 bases; nucleotides not matched to a gene: 17. CDR3 nucleotide sequence: TGTGCCAGCAGTTTTGGGGCTCTTACAGGGGGCGCAGAGAATGAGCAGTTCTTC. Translated, it gives CASSFGALTGGAENEQFF.

The CDR3 spells CSARVLAGGDYNEQFF. The DNA for the CDR3 is TGCAGTGCTAGAGTTCTAGCGGGGGGCGATTACAATGAGCAGTTCTTC. This chain uses TRBV20-1 with TRBJ2-1, with TRBD2 identical over 11 bases. The CDR3 consists of 16 residues. Per the germline V gene, CDR1 is DFQATT and CDR2 is SNEGSKA (reference sequence). V lost 1 base, J lost 4 bases, and 6 bases stayed unmatched.

There are a few counts of this clonotype. This chain connects TRBV6-6 to TRBJ2-7; tentative D call: TRBD2 (5 bases). Germline-derived CDR1 and CDR2 are MNHNY and SVGAGI (reference sequence). The CDR3 is 14 residues long. Trimming took 5 bases from V and 1 from J, leaving 12 bases between them. The CDR3 loop is CASSDRGKSYEQYF. The CDR3 bases are TGTGCCAGCAGTGACCGGGGAAAATCCTACGAGCAGTACTTC.